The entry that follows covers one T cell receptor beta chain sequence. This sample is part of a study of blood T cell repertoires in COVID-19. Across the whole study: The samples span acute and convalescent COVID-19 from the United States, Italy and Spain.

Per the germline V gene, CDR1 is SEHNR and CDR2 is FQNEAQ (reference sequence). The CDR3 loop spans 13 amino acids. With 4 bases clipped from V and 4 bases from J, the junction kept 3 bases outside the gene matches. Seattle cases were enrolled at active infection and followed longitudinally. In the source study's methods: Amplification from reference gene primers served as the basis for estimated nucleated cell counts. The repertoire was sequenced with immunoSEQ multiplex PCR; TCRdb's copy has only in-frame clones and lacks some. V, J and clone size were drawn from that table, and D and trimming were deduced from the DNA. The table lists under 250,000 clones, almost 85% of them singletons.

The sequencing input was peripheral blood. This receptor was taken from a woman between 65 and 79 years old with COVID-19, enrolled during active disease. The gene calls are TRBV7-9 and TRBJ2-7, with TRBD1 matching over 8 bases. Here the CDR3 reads CASSWNRGYEQYF. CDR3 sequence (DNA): TGTGCCAGCAGCTGGAACAGGGGGTACGAGCAGTACTTC.